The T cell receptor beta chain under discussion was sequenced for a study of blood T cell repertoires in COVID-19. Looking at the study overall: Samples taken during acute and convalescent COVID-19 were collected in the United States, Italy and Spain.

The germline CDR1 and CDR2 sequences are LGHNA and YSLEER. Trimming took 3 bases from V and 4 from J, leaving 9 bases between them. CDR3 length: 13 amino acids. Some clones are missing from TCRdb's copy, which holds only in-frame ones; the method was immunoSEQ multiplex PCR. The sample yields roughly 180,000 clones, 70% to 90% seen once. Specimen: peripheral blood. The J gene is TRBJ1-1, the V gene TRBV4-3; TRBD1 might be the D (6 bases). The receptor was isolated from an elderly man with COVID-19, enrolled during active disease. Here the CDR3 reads CASSQRQATEAFF. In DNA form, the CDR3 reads TGCGCCAGCAGCCAGCGACAGGCCACTGAAGCTTTCTTT.